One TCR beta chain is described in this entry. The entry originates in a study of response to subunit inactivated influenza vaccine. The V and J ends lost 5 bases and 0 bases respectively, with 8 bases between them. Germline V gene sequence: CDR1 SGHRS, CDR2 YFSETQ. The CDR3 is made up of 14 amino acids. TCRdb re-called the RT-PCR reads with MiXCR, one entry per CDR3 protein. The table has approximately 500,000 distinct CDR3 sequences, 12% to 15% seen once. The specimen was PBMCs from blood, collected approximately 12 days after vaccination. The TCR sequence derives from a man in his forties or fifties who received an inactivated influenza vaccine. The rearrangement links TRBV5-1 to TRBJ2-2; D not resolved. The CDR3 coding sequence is TGCGCCAGCAGGACGGAGACGAACACCGGGGAGCTGTTTTTT. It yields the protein CASRTETNTGELFF. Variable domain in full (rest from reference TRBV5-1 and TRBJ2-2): KAGVTQTPRYLIKTRGQQVTLSCSPISGHRSVSWYQQTPGQGLQFLFEYFSETQRNKGNFPGRFSGRQFSNSRSEMNVSTLELGDSALYLCASRTETNTGELFFGEGSRLTVL.